Below are 15 T cell receptor beta chains sequenced from a single sample in a study of blood T cell repertoires in COVID-19 (TCRdb year 2020). The method behind the library was the immunoSEQ multiplex PCR assay. TCRdb retrieved this table from immuneACCESS and kept in-frame rearrangements only. Not all clones are present; in checked studies, unresolved V genes account for under half, and no reason is known for the remainder. This sample has just under 65,000 clones in its table, and around 73% of those were observed once. Over 12% of the sample belongs to the ten largest clones. Sequencing was done on a sample of peripheral blood. These receptors came from a man aged 55 to 70 with COVID-19, enrolled during active disease.

The chain couples TRBV4-2 to TRBJ1-1; D ambiguous. Germline V gene data show CDR1 as LGHNA and CDR2 as YNFKEQ. The CDR3 is 15 amino acids. V was clipped by 0 bases and J by 7 bases, with 15 bases between them. CDR3 residues: CASSQEVVGGYEAFF. In DNA, the CDR3 is TGTGCCAGCAGCCAAGAAGTGGTAGGCGGGTATGAAGCTTTCTTT.

This clone was recorded once. The chain carries TRBV18 and TRBJ2-1; 9 bases line up with TRBD1. Germline lookup yields CDR1 KGHSH and CDR2 LQKENI. The CDR3 is made up of 15 amino acids. J lost 8 bases, V lost 6 bases, and 11 bases had no gene match. The CDR3 sequence: CASSLRDRAGHEQFF. CDR3 DNA sequence: TGTGCCAGCTCCCTCCGGGACAGGGCAGGGCATGAGCAGTTCTTC.

The chain joins TRBV20-1 to TRBJ1-1, with a possible D match to TRBD1 (5 bases). This CDR3 region has 11 residues. The germline gives CDR1 DFQATT, CDR2 SNEGSKA (reference sequence). Trimming took 5 bases from V and 3 from J, leaving 7 bases between them. The CDR3 DNA follows: TGCAGTGCTTCGGGGGACACTGAAGCTTTCTTT. It specifies CSASGDTEAFF.

CDR3 loop: CASSLNSPPNSYEQYF. In DNA form, the CDR3 reads TGCGCCAGCAGCTTGAACAGCCCTCCTAACTCCTACGAGCAGTACTTC. This chain uses TRBV5-1 with TRBJ2-7; D uncertain. The V and J ends lost 1 base and 0 bases respectively, with 14 bases between them. CDR1 SGHRS and CDR2 YFSETQ come from the germline V gene. CDR3 size: 16 residues.

The chain employs TRBV21-1 and TRBJ2-2; TRBD2 was called by the table and not checked on the DNA. TRBV21-1 corresponds to a pseudogene. There are 14 residues in the CDR3. The CDR3 sequence: CASKRSQTTGELFF. In DNA, the CDR3 is TGTGCCAGCAAGAGGAGCCAGACTACCGGGGAGCTGTTTTTT.

The CDR3 region is CASSESPGQLMNTEAFF. The CDR3 DNA sequence: TGTGCCAGCAGTGAATCCCCGGGACAACTCATGAACACTGAAGCTTTCTTT. V is TRBV25-1 and J is TRBJ1-1, with D maybe TRBD1 (6 bases). This CDR3 has 17 amino acids. Germline V gives CDR1 MGHDK, CDR2 SYGVNS. Between the trimmed V and J ends, which lost 1 base and 0 bases, there was a span of 15 bases.

The V call is TRBV2, the J call TRBJ2-5; TRBD2 agrees at 8 bases. Trimming at V came to 8 bases and at J to 6 bases, leaving 14 bases not matched to a gene. CDR3 length equals 15 residues. Germline V gene data show CDR1 as SNHLY and CDR2 as FYNNEI. In DNA form, the CDR3 reads TGTGCCAGCCGGGGGGGACTAGGTTTGTTGCAGACCCAGTACTTC. Protein product: CASRGGLGLLQTQYF.

This chain joins TRBV29-1 and TRBJ2-5, with D perhaps matching TRBD1 (5 bases). Per the germline V gene, CDR1 is SQVTM and CDR2 is ANQGSEA. The CDR3 loop spans 12 amino acids. V shed 4 bases and J shed 1 base, with 7 bases lying between them. The CDR3 sequence: CSVVGAQETQYF. The CDR3 nucleotides are TGCAGCGTTGTTGGGGCCCAAGAGACCCAGTACTTC.

This clone was recorded only once. The chain uses TRBV6-5 and TRBJ2-7; D may be TRBD2 (5 bases). The CDR3 sequence is 12 residues long. Looked up from germline, CDR1 is MNHEY and CDR2 is SVGAGI. V was pared by 5 bases and J by 7 bases, with 12 bases between. The DNA of the CDR3 is TGTGCCAGCAGTAATTTACAGCGGGAGCAGTACTTC. Amino acids: CASSNLQREQYF.

The chain couples TRBV12-3 or TRBV12-4 to TRBJ1-1, with a weak D call TRBD1 (5 bases). The V and J ends lost 7 bases and 6 bases respectively, with 15 bases between them. This CDR3 contains 13 residues. The DNA of the CDR3 is TGTGCCAGCAATCCCCGGGGGTTCGCTGAAGCTTTCTTT. Amino acids: CASNPRGFAEAFF.

The rearrangement uses TRBV2 and TRBJ2-7, with TRBD1 matching over 7 bases. The CDR3 covers 12 residues. V gave up 6 bases and J gave up 6 bases; unmatched junction bases: 5. CDR1 and CDR2 (germline): SNHLY, FYNNEI. CDR3 nucleotides: TGTGCCAGCAGACTAACAGGGGCCGAGCAGTACTTC. The encoded protein is CASRLTGAEQYF. The variable domain in full, with the rest retrieved from reference TRBV2 and TRBJ2-7, is EPEVTQTPSHQVTQMGQEVILRCVPISNHLYFYWYRQILGQKVEFLVSFYNNEISEKSEIFDDQFSVERPDGSNFTLKIRSTKLEDSAMYFCASRLTGAEQYFGPGTRLTVT.

V gene TRBV10-2 combines with J gene TRBJ2-5, with D hard to call. Germline CDR1 and CDR2: WSHSY and SAAADI. The length of the CDR3 is 14 residues. Trimming removed 3 bases at V and 5 bases at J, with 13 bases between. The CDR3, as DNA: TGCGCCAGCAGTGATCTTACTGGTTCGGAGACCCAGTACTTC. It specifies CASSDLTGSETQYF.

The chain links TRBV5-1 to TRBJ2-7; a possible D gene is TRBD1 (6 bases). This CDR3 is built from 13 residues. Germline V gene sequence: CDR1 SGHRS, CDR2 YFSETQ. Trimming took off 6 bases at V and 6 bases at J, with 16 bases between the two ends. The CDR3 DNA reads as TGCGCCAGCACCCCGACAGGTTCGGGCGAGCAGTACTTC. Translating it yields CASTPTGSGEQYF.

This clone was seen only a few times. The rearrangement links TRBV11-2 to TRBJ2-2; 9 nucleotides match TRBD2. Unmatched junction bases numbered 2, after V lost 3 bases and J lost 6 bases. The CDR3 is made up of 14 amino acids. Germline CDR1 is SGHAT and CDR2 is FQNNGV. The CDR3 DNA is TGTGCCAGCAGCTTTGTAGCGGGAGCCGGGGAGCTGTTTTTT. Its translation: CASSFVAGAGELFF.

This chain connects TRBV19 to TRBJ1-5; TRBD1 might be the D (6 bases). The CDR3 has 15 amino acids. CDR1 is LNHDA, CDR2 SQIVND, per germline (reference sequence). The ends were cut back, 2 bases at V and 6 bases at J, with 14 bases in the middle. The CDR3 sequence: CASSIISGEGQPQHF. For the CDR3, the DNA is TGTGCCAGTAGTATAATCTCAGGGGAAGGTCAGCCCCAGCATTTT.